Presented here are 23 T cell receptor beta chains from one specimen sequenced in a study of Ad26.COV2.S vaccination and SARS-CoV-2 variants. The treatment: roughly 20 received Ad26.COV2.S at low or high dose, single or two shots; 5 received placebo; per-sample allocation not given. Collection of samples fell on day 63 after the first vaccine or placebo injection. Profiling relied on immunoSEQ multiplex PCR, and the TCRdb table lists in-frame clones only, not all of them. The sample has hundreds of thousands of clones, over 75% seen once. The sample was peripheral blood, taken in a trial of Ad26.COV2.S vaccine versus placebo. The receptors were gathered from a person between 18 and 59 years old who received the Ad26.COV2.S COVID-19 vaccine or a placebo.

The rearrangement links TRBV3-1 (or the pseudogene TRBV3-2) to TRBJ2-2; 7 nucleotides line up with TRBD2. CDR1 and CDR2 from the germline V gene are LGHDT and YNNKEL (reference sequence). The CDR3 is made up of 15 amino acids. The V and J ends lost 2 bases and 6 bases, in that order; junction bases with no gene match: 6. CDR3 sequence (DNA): TGTGCCAGCAGCCAACGCGGGAGTGGGGCCGGGGAGCTGTTTTTT. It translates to CASSQRGSGAGELFF.

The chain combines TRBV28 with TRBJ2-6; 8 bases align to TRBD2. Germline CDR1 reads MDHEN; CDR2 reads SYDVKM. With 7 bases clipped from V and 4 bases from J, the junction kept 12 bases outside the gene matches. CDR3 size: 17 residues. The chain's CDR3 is CASTTYWRGAGANVLTF. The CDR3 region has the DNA TGTGCCAGCACCACTTACTGGCGGGGGGCCGGGGCCAACGTCCTGACTTTC.

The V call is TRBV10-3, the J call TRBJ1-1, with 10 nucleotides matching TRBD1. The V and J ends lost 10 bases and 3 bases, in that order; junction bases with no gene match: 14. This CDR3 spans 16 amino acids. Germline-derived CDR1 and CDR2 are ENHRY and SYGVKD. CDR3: CATQTGTGDVDTEAFF. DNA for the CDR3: TGTGCCACCCAAACCGGGACAGGGGATGTGGACACTGAAGCTTTCTTT.

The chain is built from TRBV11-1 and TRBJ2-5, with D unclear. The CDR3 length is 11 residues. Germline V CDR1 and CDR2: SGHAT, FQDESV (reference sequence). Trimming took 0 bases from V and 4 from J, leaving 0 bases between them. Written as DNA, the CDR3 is TGTGCCAGCAGCTTAGCAGAGACCCAGTACTTC. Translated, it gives CASSLAETQYF.

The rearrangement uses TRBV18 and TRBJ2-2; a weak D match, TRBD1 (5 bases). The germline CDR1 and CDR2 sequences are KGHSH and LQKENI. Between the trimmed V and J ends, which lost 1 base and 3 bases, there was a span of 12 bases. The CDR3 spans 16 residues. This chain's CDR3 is CASSPQGQGYTGELFF. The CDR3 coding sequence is TGTGCCAGCTCACCACAGGGCCAGGGATACACCGGGGAGCTGTTTTTT.

CDR3 coding DNA: TGTGCCAGTAGTATCTTCTCCGGGTGGTCTGGAAACACCATATATTTT. Translation gives CASSIFSGWSGNTIYF. This rearrangement joins TRBV19 to TRBJ1-3; D gene uncertain. Germline V CDR1 and CDR2: LNHDA, SQIVND (reference sequence). The CDR3 consists of 16 residues. Trimming stripped 3 bases from V and 1 base from J, with 13 bases between.

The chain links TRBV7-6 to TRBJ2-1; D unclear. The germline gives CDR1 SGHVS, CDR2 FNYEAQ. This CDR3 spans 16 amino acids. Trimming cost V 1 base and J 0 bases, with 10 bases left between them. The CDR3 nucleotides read TGTGCCAGCAGCTTAGGGGTAACCCCCTCCTACAATGAGCAGTTCTTC. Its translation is CASSLGVTPSYNEQFF. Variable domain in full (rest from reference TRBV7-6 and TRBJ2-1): GAGVSQSPRYKVTKRGQDVALRCDPISGHVSLYWYRQALGQGPEFLTYFNYEAQQDKSGLPNDRFSAERPEGSISTLTIQRTEQRDSAMYRCASSLGVTPSYNEQFFGPGTRLTVL.

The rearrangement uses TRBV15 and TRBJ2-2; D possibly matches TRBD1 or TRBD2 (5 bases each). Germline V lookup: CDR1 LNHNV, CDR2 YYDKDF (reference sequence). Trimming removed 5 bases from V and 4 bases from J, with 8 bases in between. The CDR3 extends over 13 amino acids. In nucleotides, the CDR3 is TGTGCCACCAGCGTGGGACGCACCGGGGAGCTGTTTTTT. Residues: CATSVGRTGELFF.

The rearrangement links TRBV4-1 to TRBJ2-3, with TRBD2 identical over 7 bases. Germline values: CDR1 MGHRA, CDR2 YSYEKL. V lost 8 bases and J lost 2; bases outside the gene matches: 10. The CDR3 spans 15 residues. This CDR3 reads CASAAWGDYTDTQYF. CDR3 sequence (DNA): TGCGCCAGCGCCGCCTGGGGGGACTACACAGATACGCAGTATTTT.

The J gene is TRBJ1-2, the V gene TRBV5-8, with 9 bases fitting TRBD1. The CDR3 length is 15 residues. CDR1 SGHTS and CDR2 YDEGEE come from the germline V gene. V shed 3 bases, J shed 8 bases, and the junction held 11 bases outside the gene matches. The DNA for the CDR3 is TGTGCCAGCAGCTCAGAGTTGACAGGGGGAACAGGCTACACCTTC. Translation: CASSSELTGGTGYTF.

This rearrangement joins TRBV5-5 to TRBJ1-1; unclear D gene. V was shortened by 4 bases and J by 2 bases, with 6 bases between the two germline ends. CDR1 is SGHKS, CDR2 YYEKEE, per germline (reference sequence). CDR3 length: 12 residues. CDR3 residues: CASSPYNTEAFF. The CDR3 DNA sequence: TGTGCCAGCAGCCCGTACAACACTGAAGCTTTCTTT.

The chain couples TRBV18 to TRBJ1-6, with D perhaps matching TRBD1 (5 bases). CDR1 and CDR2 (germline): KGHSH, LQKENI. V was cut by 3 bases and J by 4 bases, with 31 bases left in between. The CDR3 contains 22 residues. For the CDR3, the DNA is TGTGCCAGCTCACCCTCGGCGGCGAGAGGGGCAGGCATGAGGGGTTATAATTCACCCCTCCACTTT. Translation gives CASSPSAARGAGMRGYNSPLHF.

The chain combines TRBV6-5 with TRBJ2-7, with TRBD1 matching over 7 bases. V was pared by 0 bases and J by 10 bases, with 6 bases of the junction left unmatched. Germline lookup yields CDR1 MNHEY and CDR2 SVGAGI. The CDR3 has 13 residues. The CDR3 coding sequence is TGTGCCAGCAGTTACTCGGATGGGACAGCTCAGTACTTC. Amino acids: CASSYSDGTAQYF.

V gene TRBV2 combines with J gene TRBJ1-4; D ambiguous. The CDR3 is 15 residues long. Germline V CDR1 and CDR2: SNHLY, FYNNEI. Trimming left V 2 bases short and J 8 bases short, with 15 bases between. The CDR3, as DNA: TGTGCCAGCAGTGAAAGGGCCAGAAGGGAGGAAAAACTGTTTTTT. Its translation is CASSERARREEKLFF.

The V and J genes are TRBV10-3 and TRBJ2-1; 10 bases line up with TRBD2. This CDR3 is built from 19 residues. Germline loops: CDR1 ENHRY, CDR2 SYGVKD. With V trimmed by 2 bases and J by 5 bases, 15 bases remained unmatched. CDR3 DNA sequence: TGTGCCATCAGTGAGAGTTCGGTAGCGGGAGGTTTACCAGACAATGAGCAGTTCTTC. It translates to CAISESSVAGGLPDNEQFF.

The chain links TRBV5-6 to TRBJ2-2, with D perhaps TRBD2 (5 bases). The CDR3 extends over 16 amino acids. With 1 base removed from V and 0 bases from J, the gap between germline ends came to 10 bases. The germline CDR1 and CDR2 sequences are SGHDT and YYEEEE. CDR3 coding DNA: TGTGCCAGCAGCTTGTTCGGGAATACGAACACCGGGGAGCTGTTTTTT. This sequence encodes CASSLFGNTNTGELFF.

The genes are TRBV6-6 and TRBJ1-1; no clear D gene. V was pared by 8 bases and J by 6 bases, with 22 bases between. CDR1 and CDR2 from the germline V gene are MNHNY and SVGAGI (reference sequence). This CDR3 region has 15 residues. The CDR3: CASRSFRRESPEAFF. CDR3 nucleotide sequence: TGTGCCAGCCGATCCTTTCGTAGGGAATCTCCTGAAGCTTTCTTT.

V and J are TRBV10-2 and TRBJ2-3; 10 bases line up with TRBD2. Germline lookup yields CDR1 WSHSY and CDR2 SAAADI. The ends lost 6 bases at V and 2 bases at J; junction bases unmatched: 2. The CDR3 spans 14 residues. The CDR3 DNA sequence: TGCGCCAGCAGAGCGGGGGGGGACACAGATACGCAGTATTTT. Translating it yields CASRAGGDTDTQYF.

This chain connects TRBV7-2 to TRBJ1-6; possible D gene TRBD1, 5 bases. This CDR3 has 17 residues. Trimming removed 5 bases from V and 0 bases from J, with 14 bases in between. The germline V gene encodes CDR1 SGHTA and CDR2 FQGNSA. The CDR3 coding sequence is TGTGCCAGCAGCCTAAAGGGGAGGAGCTCCTATAATTCACCCCTCCACTTT. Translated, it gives CASSLKGRSSYNSPLHF.

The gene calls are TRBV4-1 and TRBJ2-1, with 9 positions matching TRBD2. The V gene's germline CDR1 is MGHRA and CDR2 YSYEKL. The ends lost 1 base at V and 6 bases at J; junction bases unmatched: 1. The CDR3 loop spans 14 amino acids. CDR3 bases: TGCGCCAGCAGCCAAGTGACTAGCGGCAATGAGCAGTTCTTC. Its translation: CASSQVTSGNEQFF.

The CDR3 sequence is CASSFGGRSYNEQFF. The CDR3 DNA reads TGTGCCAGCAGTTTCGGCGGACGCTCCTACAATGAGCAGTTCTTC. The gene calls are TRBV28 and TRBJ2-1, with D unresolved. CDR3 size: 15 residues. CDR1 is MDHEN and CDR2 is SYDVKM in the germline V gene. Trimming left V 3 bases short and J 0 bases short, with 9 bases between.

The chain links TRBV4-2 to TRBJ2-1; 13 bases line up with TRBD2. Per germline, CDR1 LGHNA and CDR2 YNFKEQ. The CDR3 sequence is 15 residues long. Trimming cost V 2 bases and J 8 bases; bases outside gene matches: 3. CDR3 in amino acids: CASSQTSGGADEQFF. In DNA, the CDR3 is TGTGCCAGCAGCCAAACTAGCGGGGGGGCGGATGAGCAGTTCTTC.

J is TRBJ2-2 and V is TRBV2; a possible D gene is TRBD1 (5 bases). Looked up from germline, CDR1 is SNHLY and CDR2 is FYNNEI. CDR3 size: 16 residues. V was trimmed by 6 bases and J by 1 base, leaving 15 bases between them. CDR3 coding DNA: TGTGCCAGCAGCCAAGGGGCGCTACAGAACACCGGGGAGCTGTTTTTT. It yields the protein CASSQGALQNTGELFF.